This passage covers 26 T cell receptor beta chains from one sample sequenced in a study of low-dose radiotherapy and immunotherapy resistance in tumors. As to time point: after trial treatment. As for treatment: LDRT plus nivolumab, ipilimumab, low-dose cyclophosphamide and aspirin (RACIN trial). Alpha and beta chains were covered, as first-strand cDNA relied on TRAV- and TRBV-specific primers. With a V-primer adapter and a constant-region primer, TCRs were amplified for 20 PCR cycles. TCRdb re-analysed the reads in MiXCR, keeping a single row per CDR3 protein. The sample has roughly 100,000 distinct CDR3 sequences, about 20% seen once; the top ten hold over 4%. The sample consisted of PBMCs, taken after low-dose radiotherapy plus immunotherapy. These TCRs come from a male donor with prostate cancer.

The genes are TRBV24-1 and TRBJ2-2, with D perhaps given as TRBD1 or TRBD2 (5 bases each). Germline V gene sequence: CDR1 KGHDR, CDR2 SFDVKD. V lost 4 bases, J lost 17 bases, and 25 bases lay in between. The CDR3 runs 15 residues. The CDR3 region is CATSEANGAGELCFF. For the CDR3, the DNA is TGTGCCACCAGTGAGGCTAACGGGGCCGGGGAGCTGTGTTTTTTT.

This clonotype was counted many times. The chain uses TRBV12-3 or TRBV12-4 and TRBJ1-5; possibly TRBD1 for D (6 bases). Between the trimmed V and J ends, which lost 5 bases and 7 bases, there was a span of 15 bases. The CDR3 runs 14 residues. CDR3 residues: CASSLQGAEQPQHF. For the CDR3, the DNA is TGTGCCAGCAGTCTACAGGGAGCGGAACAGCCCCAGCATTTT.

This clonotype was counted many times. The chain is built from TRBV7-2 and TRBJ2-2; 9 positions agree with TRBD1. Germline values: CDR1 SGHTA, CDR2 FQGNSA. Trimming took 5 bases from V and 4 from J; bases not matched to a gene: 8. The CDR3 consists of 16 residues. CDR3 in DNA: TGTGCCAGCAGCCGACGCCGGGACAGGGCCACCGGGGAGCTGTTTTTT. It is translated as CASSRRRDRATGELFF.

Turning to this clonotype: This may be a read error, as it is one base from a much larger clone. The chain employs TRBV27 and TRBJ2-3; TRBD1 matches 9 bases. The CDR3 has 16 amino acids. The J segment lost 4 bases and the V segment lost 6 bases, leaving 11 bases of the junction unmatched. The germline CDR1 and CDR2 sequences are MNHEY and SMNVEV (reference sequence). The DNA for the CDR3 is TGTGCCAGCAGCCACCGGGACAGGGTTCTGGCAGATACGCAGTATTTT. This gives the protein CASSHRDRVLADTQYF.

This clonotype has more than one count but fewer than ten. The chain combines TRBV3-1 with TRBJ1-6, with 11 bases lining up with TRBD1. The ends lost 1 base at V and 9 bases at J; junction bases unmatched: 5. The CDR3 length is 16 residues. CDR1 and CDR2 (germline): LGHDT, YNNKEL (reference sequence). The chain's CDR3 is CASSQVGTGGFSPLHF. For the CDR3, the DNA is TGTGCCAGCAGCCAAGTCGGGACAGGGGGTTTTTCACCCCTCCACTTT. Complete variable domain (other parts from reference TRBV3-1 and TRBJ1-6): DTAVSQTPKYLVTQMGNDKSIKCEQNLGHDTMYWYKQDSKKFLKIMFSYNNKELIINETVPNRFSPKSPDKAHLNLHINSLELGDSAVYFCASSQVGTGGFSPLHFGNGTRLTVT.

V gene TRBV10-3 combines with J gene TRBJ2-7, with 8 positions matching TRBD2. V lost 3 bases, J lost 1 base, and 8 bases stayed unmatched. The CDR3 is 16 residues long. The germline V gene has CDR1 ENHRY and CDR2 SYGVKD. Here the CDR3 reads CAISDLLGTRSYEQYF. The CDR3 nucleotides are TGTGCCATCAGTGACCTTTTGGGGACTAGGTCCTACGAGCAGTACTTC.

The table lists this clonotype with many counts. The chain is built from TRBV5-5 and TRBJ1-5, with a possible D match to TRBD1 (6 bases). The CDR3 contains 16 residues. Germline CDR1 reads SGHKS; CDR2 reads YYEKEE (reference sequence). V was cut by 2 bases and J by 7 bases, with 19 bases left in between. CDR3 DNA: TGTGCCAGCAGCTTAAGGTTCCTGGGGGGCGACCAGCCCCAGCATTTT. Protein sequence: CASSLRFLGGDQPQHF.

To note about this clonotype: Since a far larger clone is one base different, this is likely a read error. The genes are TRBV12-3 or TRBV12-4 and TRBJ2-1; 7 bases map to TRBD1. The length of the CDR3 is 12 residues. V gave up 5 bases and J gave up 10 bases; unmatched junction bases: 5. CDR3 DNA: TGTGCCAGCAGTCCGGACAGGTACGAGCAGTTCTTC. Protein sequence: CASSPDRYEQFF.

This clonotype was observed a handful of times. The chain has TRBV12-3 or TRBV12-4 and TRBJ2-3, with 12 nucleotides matching TRBD2. The V segment lost 5 bases and the J segment 4 bases; nucleotides outside the gene matches: 4. This CDR3 is built from 15 residues. The CDR3 region is CASSPRLAGADTQYF. The CDR3, as DNA: TGTGCCAGCAGTCCACGACTAGCGGGGGCAGATACGCAGTATTTT.

There are many counts of this clonotype. The chain has TRBV7-9 and TRBJ2-5; D is undetermined. The ends were cut back, 3 bases at V and 3 bases at J, with 2 bases in the middle. The length of the CDR3 is 11 residues. CDR1 and CDR2 (germline): SEHNR, FQNEAQ (reference sequence). The CDR3 sequence: CASSFKETQYF. CDR3 nucleotide sequence: TGTGCCAGCAGCTTTAAAGAGACCCAGTACTTC.

Many counts were recorded for this clonotype. V and J are TRBV6-5 and TRBJ2-1, with TRBD1 identical over 10 bases. CDR3 length equals 17 residues. Per the germline V gene, CDR1 is MNHEY and CDR2 is SVGAGI. The ends lost 1 base at V and 8 bases at J; junction bases unmatched: 11. The CDR3 coding sequence is TGTGCCAGCAGTTACTTCTCCGGGACAGGGGTACGGTATGAGCAGTTCTTC. Its translation: CASSYFSGTGVRYEQFF.

The rearrangement joins TRBV27 to TRBJ2-5; 8 nucleotides match TRBD1. The ends lost 5 bases at V and 9 bases at J; junction bases unmatched: 11. From germline, CDR1 is MNHEY and CDR2 SMNVEV (reference sequence). This CDR3 spans 14 amino acids. For the CDR3, the DNA is TGTGCCAGCAGTCAACAGGGACAGGCCATGGCCCAGTACTTC. Amino acids: CASSQQGQAMAQYF.

This clonotype has a handful of counts. CDR3 sequence (DNA): TGTGCCAGCAGCACGTACAGGGGCTGGGGCGATGAGCAGTTCTTC. Translation gives CASSTYRGWGDEQFF. The chain recombines TRBV5-6 with TRBJ2-1, with TRBD1 identical over 7 bases. Germline V CDR1 and CDR2: SGHDT, YYEEEE. J gave up 8 bases and V 4 bases, and 12 bases lay outside the gene matches. The CDR3 covers 15 residues.

CDR3 sequence (DNA): TGTGCCAGCAGCCAGATTGACAGGGTGAACTACGAGCAGTACTTC. Its translation is CASSQIDRVNYEQYF. This chain links TRBV5-6 with TRBJ2-7; TRBD1 matches 7 bases. The CDR3 totals 15 residues. Losses at the gene ends were 4 bases for V and 3 bases for J; bases not matched to a gene: 10. Germline V gene sequence: CDR1 SGHDT, CDR2 YYEEEE.

This clonotype was recorded at least ten times. The gene calls are TRBV3-1 and TRBJ2-5; D unresolved. Trimming took 0 bases from V and 5 from J, leaving 10 bases between them. Per germline, CDR1 LGHDT and CDR2 YNNKEL (reference sequence). The CDR3 covers 14 residues. The CDR3 bases are TGTGCCAGCAGCCAAGATGCCCCACGGGAGACCCAGTACTTC. Residues: CASSQDAPRETQYF.

In this sample, this clonotype turned up many times. The gene calls are TRBV5-1 and TRBJ2-7, with 8 bases aligning to TRBD1. Germline V CDR1 and CDR2: SGHRS, YFSETQ. This CDR3 comprises 14 residues. The ends lost 2 bases at V and 6 bases at J; junction bases unmatched: 7. CDR3 protein: CASSLPTGAGEQYF. In nucleotides, the CDR3 is TGCGCCAGCAGCTTACCGACAGGGGCGGGCGAGCAGTACTTC. Filled out from reference TRBV5-1 and TRBJ2-7, the complete variable domain reads KAGVTQTPRYLIKTRGQQVTLSCSPISGHRSVSWYQQTPGQGLQFLFEYFSETQRNKGNFPGRFSGRQFSNSRSEMNVSTLELGDSALYLCASSLPTGAGEQYFGPGTRLTVT.

At least ten counts were recorded for this clonotype. The V and J genes are TRBV3-1 and TRBJ2-3; no clear D. The length of the CDR3 is 14 residues. The germline V and J ends were trimmed by 1 base and 2 bases, with 7 bases remaining between them. Looked up from germline, CDR1 is LGHDT and CDR2 is YNNKEL (reference sequence). The CDR3 region has the DNA TGTGCCAGCAGCCAAGGGCGCAACACAGATACGCAGTATTTT. This codes for CASSQGRNTDTQYF.

This clonotype was observed at least ten times. The genes are TRBV4-1 and TRBJ2-7; D could derive from TRBD1 or TRBD2 (5 bases each). Trimming removed 3 bases at V and 3 bases at J, with 15 bases between. In germline, CDR1 is MGHRA, CDR2 YSYEKL. This CDR3 is built from 15 residues. The CDR3, as DNA: TGCGCCAGCAGCCAGGTGGGGGACGGACTCTACGAGCAGTACTTC. It encodes CASSQVGDGLYEQYF.

The chain employs TRBV24-1 and TRBJ2-5, with TRBD2 matching 9 bases. This CDR3 is built from 16 residues. Germline trimming cut 3 bases from V and 4 bases from J; bases unmatched to any gene: 8. Germline V CDR1 and CDR2: KGHDR, SFDVKD. The CDR3 sequence: CATSDRKREVTETQYF. The CDR3 bases are TGTGCCACCAGTGATCGAAAGCGGGAGGTTACAGAGACCCAGTACTTC.

This clonotype has ten or more counts. J is TRBJ2-2 and V is TRBV7-6, with a weak D call TRBD2 (5 bases). Germline values: CDR1 SGHVS, CDR2 FNYEAQ. This CDR3 contains 15 residues. With 2 bases removed from V and 1 base from J, the gap between germline ends came to 8 bases. The CDR3 protein is CASSLSRVNTGELFF. The CDR3 region has the DNA TGTGCCAGCAGCTTATCGCGGGTGAACACCGGGGAGCTGTTTTTT.

This clonotype has ten or more counts. The V gene is TRBV12-3 or TRBV12-4, the J gene TRBJ2-7, with 10 bases lining up with TRBD2. The CDR3 runs 14 residues. V was pared by 5 bases and J by 4 bases, with 5 bases of the junction left unmatched. The CDR3 sequence: CASSKTSGAYEQYF. The CDR3 nucleotides read TGTGCCAGCAGTAAAACTAGCGGGGCTTACGAGCAGTACTTC.

A few counts support this clonotype. This chain joins TRBV20-1 and TRBJ2-7; no reliable D call. V was trimmed by 6 bases and J by 3 bases, leaving 12 bases between them. This CDR3 comprises 12 residues. Looked up from germline, CDR1 is DFQATT and CDR2 is SNEGSKA (reference sequence). The CDR3 region is CSAVAGGYEQYF. The CDR3, as DNA: TGCAGTGCCGTAGCTGGCGGCTACGAGCAGTACTTC.

In its sample, this clonotype was seen many times. V and J are TRBV29-1 and TRBJ1-2; D is uncertain. V was shortened by 1 base and J by 4 bases, with 7 bases between the two germline ends. Germline assignment: CDR1 SQVTM and CDR2 ANQGSEA. CDR3 length equals 12 residues. As DNA, the CDR3 is TGCAGCGTTGAAGGCCCACTCTATGGCTACACCTTC. Protein sequence: CSVEGPLYGYTF.

This clonotype was seen a few times. V and J are TRBV2 and TRBJ2-5, with D perhaps TRBD1 or TRBD2 (5 bases each). V was cut by 3 bases and J by 6 bases, with 11 bases left in between. The CDR3 has 13 amino acids. The germline gives CDR1 SNHLY, CDR2 FYNNEI. CDR3 protein: CASSDPPGQTQYF. The DNA of the CDR3 is TGTGCCAGCAGTGATCCCCCGGGACAGACCCAGTACTTC.

This clonotype was seen a handful of times. The rearrangement joins TRBV7-2 to TRBJ2-1, with 10 bases aligning to TRBD2. This CDR3 comprises 13 residues. J was trimmed by 10 bases and V by 5 bases; bases with no gene match: 5. Germline CDR1 SGHTA, CDR2 FQGNSA. CDR3 in amino acids: CASSRSAGGEQFF. In DNA, the CDR3 is TGTGCCAGCAGCCGATCAGCGGGGGGGGAGCAGTTCTTC. Full variable domain (rest looked up from reference TRBV7-2 and TRBJ2-1): GAGVSQSPSNKVTEKGKDVELRCDPISGHTALYWYRQSLGQGLEFLIYFQGNSAPDKSGLPSDRFSAERTGGSVSTLTIQRTQQEDSAVYLCASSRSAGGEQFFGPGTRLTVL.

At least ten counts were recorded for this clonotype. This chain joins TRBV12-3 or TRBV12-4 and TRBJ2-2; D may be TRBD1 or TRBD2 (6 bases each). Trimming removed 10 bases at V and 3 bases at J, with 9 bases between. The CDR3 has 12 residues. CDR3 region: CATRGDTGELFF. The CDR3 region has the DNA TGTGCCACGAGGGGGGACACCGGGGAGCTGTTTTTT.